The 2 T cell receptor beta chains in this list originate from one sample, sequenced in a study. TCRdb re-analysed the 5' RACE reads in MiXCR, keeping a single row per CDR3 protein. The sample includes about 32,000 distinct CDR3 sequences, around 24% of them seen just once. Sequenced material: memory CD4+ T cells sorted from blood. Documented subset: memory CD4+ T cells, CD4+CD45RO+CD25-. These receptors came from a female donor with breast cancer.

This clonotype was found a few times. The chain joins TRBV9 to TRBJ2-3; D ambiguous. The CDR3 is made up of 14 amino acids. Trimming left V 3 bases short and J 1 base short, with 9 bases between. Per germline, CDR1 SGDLS and CDR2 YYNGEE. CDR3 DNA: TGTGCCAGCAGCGCCCTGGGCGGCACAGATACGCAGTATTTT. It codes for CASSALGGTDTQYF.

The table lists this clonotype with a few counts. Just one base apart from a much larger clone, this may be a read error. This chain links TRBV4-1 with TRBJ2-3, with TRBD2 matching over 8 bases. V trimming: 5 bases; J trimming: 5 bases; junction bases outside the gene matches: 3. Germline V CDR1 and CDR2: MGHRA, YSYEKL. There are 13 residues in the CDR3. CDR3 amino acids: CASSDTSGDTQYF. The CDR3 nucleotides read TGCGCCAGCAGCGACACTAGCGGAGATACGCAGTATTTT.